This TCR beta chain was identified in a study of blood T cell repertoires in COVID-19. Overall study context: PBMCs, B-cell-depleted T cells, or T cells were the source of the cDNA or gDNA that made up the material.

Per the authors' pipeline: Reference gene primer amplification in the assay estimated nucleated cell counts. TCRdb keeps only in-frame clones here, not all; method: immunoSEQ multiplex PCR. V, J and clone size are those of that table, while D and trimming were read from the DNA. The sample has about 180,000 clones, roughly three quarters seen once. Those enrolled in Seattle joined during active infection and were followed longitudinally afterward. The V segment lost 5 bases and the J segment 6 bases; nucleotides outside the gene matches: 10. The CDR3 is 14 amino acids. Germline V gene data show CDR1 as MDHEN and CDR2 as SYDVKM.

The sequenced sample was peripheral blood. This TCR derives from a woman of 80 years or more with COVID-19, enrolled during active disease. This chain connects TRBV28 to TRBJ2-7; 7 positions agree with TRBD1. CDR3 coding DNA: TGTGCCAGCAGTCGCCCTGGGACAGTCCCCGAGCAGTACTTC. Its protein product is CASSRPGTVPEQYF.